These 19 T cell receptor beta chains originate from one sample sequenced in a study of early T cells in non-severe SARS-CoV-2 infection. TCRdb independently ran MiXCR on the 5' RACE reads; one entry per CDR3 protein. The table includes 30,000 to 45,000 distinct CDR3 sequences, 5.5% detected once. The sample was whole blood, taken at baseline. Every receptor here comes from an adult who was a healthcare worker with PCR-confirmed SARS-CoV-2 infection or an uninfected control (not recorded which).

This clonotype appeared many times. The chain couples TRBV10-3 to TRBJ2-2, with D unresolved. Germline V gene lookup returns CDR1 ENHRY and CDR2 SYGVKD. This CDR3 comprises 13 residues. Trimming cost V 3 bases and J 4 bases, with 6 bases left between them. CDR3 in DNA: TGTGCCATCAGTGAAGTAGGCACCGGGGAGCTGTTTTTT. It codes for CAISEVGTGELFF.

This clonotype was seen only a few times. The chain is built from TRBV6-5 and TRBJ2-2; D remains unclear. Germline V CDR1 and CDR2: MNHEY, SVGAGI. CDR3 size: 11 residues. Trimming removed 6 bases at V and 5 bases at J, with 4 bases between. The CDR3 is CASSHTGELFF. As DNA, the CDR3 is TGTGCCAGCAGCCATACCGGGGAGCTGTTTTTT.

This clonotype occurred many times. This sequence joins TRBV20-1 and TRBJ1-1; D might be TRBD1 (5 bases). The germline V gene has CDR1 DFQATT and CDR2 SNEGSKA (reference sequence). Trimming cost V 1 base and J 0 bases, with 12 bases left between them. This CDR3 contains 15 residues. CDR3 DNA sequence: TGCAGTGCTAGAGCCTATTCGGGACTGAACACTGAAGCTTTCTTT. It translates to CSARAYSGLNTEAFF.

In its sample, this clonotype was seen many times. The chain uses TRBV10-3 and TRBJ2-3; a possible D gene is TRBD2 (6 bases). The ends were cut back, 11 bases at V and 1 base at J, with 7 bases in the middle. The CDR3 is made up of 11 amino acids. Germline CDR1 is ENHRY and CDR2 is SYGVKD. CDR3 amino acids: CAGGGTDTQYF. The CDR3 DNA reads TGTGCCGGCGGGGGCACAGATACGCAGTATTTT.

The V and J genes are TRBV27 and TRBJ2-4; no reliable D call. CDR1 MNHEY and CDR2 SMNVEV come from the germline V gene (reference sequence). There are 13 residues in the CDR3. V was shortened by 6 bases and J by 9 bases, with 15 bases between the two germline ends. Written as DNA, the CDR3 is TGTGCCAGCAGCACAAATGGGGTGGTCATTCAGTACTTC. It yields the protein CASSTNGVVIQYF.

This clonotype was found many times. The rearrangement links TRBV18 to TRBJ2-5; no firm D call. Per the germline V gene, CDR1 is KGHSH and CDR2 is LQKENI. The CDR3 length is 16 residues. V was cut by 2 bases and J by 0 bases, with 13 bases left in between. The DNA for the CDR3 is TGTGCCAGCTCACCAGGGCTGACCCCGTACCAAGAGACCCAGTACTTC. Encoded protein: CASSPGLTPYQETQYF.

The chain joins TRBV6-2 or TRBV6-3 to TRBJ2-2; 8 bases are shared with TRBD2. The CDR3 runs to 14 residues. Trimming took 5 bases from V and 6 from J; bases not matched to a gene: 5. CDR1 is MNHEY and CDR2 is SVGEGT in the germline V gene. CDR3 region: CASSRGGYPGELFF. The CDR3 nucleotides read TGTGCCAGCAGTCGCGGGGGGTACCCCGGGGAGCTGTTTTTT.

The chain has TRBV14 and TRBJ2-1; no firm D call. There are 15 residues in the CDR3. The V gene lost 0 bases and the J gene lost 0 bases, with 6 bases spanning the gap. CDR1 is SGHDN and CDR2 is FVKESK in the germline V gene. CDR3 DNA sequence: TGTGCCAGCAGCCAAGAGGTAGGCTCCTACAATGAGCAGTTCTTC. Its translation is CASSQEVGSYNEQFF.

Worth noting for this clonotype: Since a much larger clone is just one base distant, this may be a read error. The chain recombines TRBV19 with TRBJ2-5; tentatively, D is TRBD1 or TRBD2 (6 bases each). The CDR3 is 15 residues long. Looked up from germline, CDR1 is LNHDA and CDR2 is SQIVND (reference sequence). Trimming took 1 base from V and 0 from J, leaving 9 bases between them. The chain's CDR3 is CASSIAGAYQETQYF. CDR3 in DNA: TGTGCCAGTAGTATAGCGGGGGCGTACCAAGAGACCCAGTACTTC.

This clonotype was detected many times. V is TRBV7-2 and J is TRBJ1-1; D ambiguous. Trimming removed 7 bases from V and 0 bases from J, with 12 bases in between. The CDR3 totals 14 residues. Germline V lookup: CDR1 SGHTA, CDR2 FQGNSA. The DNA of the CDR3 is TGTGCCAGCACAAAGTCACAGTTGAACACTGAAGCTTTCTTT. This translates into CASTKSQLNTEAFF. Looking up the rest from reference TRBV7-2 and TRBJ1-1 gives the full variable domain: GAGVSQSPSNKVTEKGKDVELRCDPISGHTALYWYRQSLGQGLEFLIYFQGNSAPDKSGLPSDRFSAERTGGSVSTLTIQRTQQEDSAVYLCASTKSQLNTEAFFGQGTRLTVV.

This clonotype has ten or more counts. The gene calls are TRBV3-1 and TRBJ2-1; 7 nucleotides align to TRBD2. J lost 0 bases, V lost 1 base, and 6 bases had no gene match. The CDR3 length is 17 residues. Germline assignment: CDR1 LGHDT and CDR2 YNNKEL (reference sequence). DNA for the CDR3: TGTGCCAGCAGCCAAGTGCCTAGCGGCTACTCCTACAATGAGCAGTTCTTC. Protein sequence: CASSQVPSGYSYNEQFF.

This clonotype showed up many times. The rearrangement joins TRBV5-1 to TRBJ2-6, with D unresolved. The V gene lost 0 bases and the J gene lost 4 bases, with 11 bases spanning the gap. The CDR3 contains 16 residues. Germline CDR1 and CDR2: SGHRS and YFSETQ. This chain's CDR3 is CASSLGHQTGANVLTF. The DNA for the CDR3 is TGCGCCAGCAGCTTGGGGCACCAAACCGGGGCCAACGTCCTGACTTTC.

The table lists this clonotype with a few counts. CDR3 residues: CASSQLVPYEQYF. The CDR3 nucleotides read TGTGCCAGCAGCCAATTGGTACCCTACGAGCAGTACTTC. The chain employs TRBV3-1 and TRBJ2-7, with no clear D. This CDR3 region has 13 residues. V was cut by 2 bases and J by 2 bases, with 7 bases left in between. Germline loops: CDR1 LGHDT, CDR2 YNNKEL (reference sequence).

The CDR3 DNA reads TGTGCCAGCAGCTTAGGGTCAGGGTCTCCGGACCAAGAGACCCAGTACTTC. It encodes CASSLGSGSPDQETQYF. The chain is built from TRBV11-1 and TRBJ2-5; D is perhaps TRBD1 (5 bases). V was trimmed by 1 base and J by 0 bases, leaving 15 bases between them. The CDR3 length is 17 residues. The V gene's germline CDR1 is SGHAT and CDR2 FQDESV (reference sequence).

This clonotype occurred many times. The chain has TRBV11-2 and TRBJ2-7; D is ambiguous. Germline V CDR1 and CDR2: SGHAT, FQNNGV. V was trimmed by 3 bases and J by 6 bases, leaving 6 bases between them. The CDR3 loop spans 11 amino acids. CDR3 in DNA: TGTGCCAGCAGCTTTGCCGGCGAGCAGTACTTC. It encodes CASSFAGEQYF.

By its share, this clonotype is medium-sized (0.01 to 0.1%). The V gene is TRBV6-5, the J gene TRBJ2-7; a possible D gene is TRBD1 (6 bases). There are 14 residues in the CDR3. Germline V lookup: CDR1 MNHEY, CDR2 SVGAGI. Trimming pared 4 bases from V and 2 bases from J, leaving 12 bases between. The CDR3 DNA follows: TGTGCCAGCAGTTTAGGGGACACTCCCTACGAGCAGTACTTC. It is translated as CASSLGDTPYEQYF.

This clonotype was counted between two and nine times. The chain employs TRBV7-9 and TRBJ2-5; unclear D gene. Germline lookup yields CDR1 SEHNR and CDR2 FQNEAQ (reference sequence). The CDR3 contains 14 residues. V was pared by 5 bases and J by 2 bases, with 12 bases between. The CDR3 nucleotides read TGTGCCAGCAGCCCACAGCAGAAGCAAGAGACCCAGTACTTC. Translating it yields CASSPQQKQETQYF.

This clonotype has ten or more counts. This chain joins TRBV4-3 and TRBJ2-3; 9 bases match TRBD2. Trimming removed 0 bases from V and 2 bases from J; junction bases left unmatched: 12. From germline, CDR1 is LGHNA and CDR2 YSLEER. The CDR3 is 19 amino acids. The CDR3 protein is CASSQDSSGAPWHTDTQYF. The CDR3, as DNA: TGCGCCAGCAGCCAAGATTCTAGCGGGGCCCCCTGGCACACAGATACGCAGTATTTT.

This clonotype was recorded many times. This chain links TRBV19 with TRBJ2-2; tentatively, D is TRBD1 (6 bases). In germline, CDR1 is LNHDA, CDR2 SQIVND (reference sequence). With 5 bases removed from V and 4 bases from J, the gap between germline ends came to 14 bases. The CDR3 extends over 15 amino acids. In DNA, the CDR3 is TGTGCCAGTAGTGTACAGGGAAGGGGCACCGGGGAGCTGTTTTTT. This gives the protein CASSVQGRGTGELFF.